In this sample, the clone carrying this T cell receptor beta chain turned up a few times. The data derive from a study of blood T cell repertoires in COVID-19. Looking at the study overall: T cells, B-cell-depleted T cells, or PBMCs provided the cDNA or gDNA that served as material.

CDR1 is SNHLY and CDR2 is FYNNEI in the germline V gene. Trimming pared 7 bases from V and 6 bases from J, leaving 16 bases between. This CDR3 has 13 amino acids. Individuals aged roughly 18 to 95 years were recruited from fewer than 30 US areas. Repertoires were generated with immunoSEQ multiplex PCR, while TCRdb's copy carries only in-frame clones and drops some. The sample comprises 400,000 to 450,000 clones, less than 95% of which are singletons, and 0.6% rests with the top ten. The chain has TRBV2 and TRBJ2-7; the D gene is possibly TRBD2 (6 bases). The specimen sequenced was PBMCs or T cells enriched from blood (not recorded which). The receptor was derived from a man younger than 35 who had recovered from COVID-19. CDR3 loop: CASTYAGSLEQYF. The CDR3 nucleotides read TGTGCCAGCACGTATGCGGGATCTCTCGAGCAGTACTTC.